The T cell receptor beta chain under discussion was sequenced for a study of human T cells and chemical hapten exposure. From germline, CDR1 is SGHTA and CDR2 FQGTGA. The CDR3 totals 14 residues. V lost 5 bases and J 1 base, leaving 11 bases between the germline ends. Single cDNA molecules in the library carried unique molecular identifiers attached during preparation. TCRdb analysed the RACE reads with MiXCR anew, one entry per CDR3 protein. Found here are about 83,000 distinct CDR3 sequences, around 7% of them singletons; the top ten hold approximately 1.5%. Study-level points and caveats: Controls had significantly fewer large CDR3 similarity clusters than were formed by expanded TCRs.

This clonotype has more than one count but fewer than ten. Its specificity is not known. Time point: patch test 1, 2 weeks after DPC sensitization. Treatment described: therapeutic diphenylcyclopropenone sensitization with weekly scalp DPC. The template was total RNA from unfractionated whole blood. The sample consisted of whole blood, taken in connection with sensitization to the hapten diphenylcyclopropenone (DPC). This chain uses TRBV7-3 with TRBJ1-1; no firm D call. This receptor was taken from a woman in her 30s with alopecia areata. Some clones in this sample may be carry-over from other donors' samples. The CDR3 region has the DNA TGTGCCAGCAGCCCCAGTCGAGGGAACACTGAAGCTTTCTTT. This encodes CASSPSRGNTEAFF.